Below are 10 T cell receptor beta chains sequenced from a single sample in a study of monozygotic twins with inflammatory bowel disease. TCRdb reprocessed the 5' RACE reads, keeping one entry per CDR3 protein, no DNA. The sample includes 170,000 or so distinct CDR3 sequences. Input material: blood. The source of these receptors is a human donor with ulcerative colitis or Crohn's disease, or a healthy co-twin of an affected twin (not recorded which).

The rearrangement links TRBV11-3 to TRBJ2-1; TCRdb calls TRBD1, which cannot be checked without DNA. Per germline, CDR1 SGHNT and CDR2 YENEEA. This CDR3 comprises 16 residues. The CDR3 protein is CASSLGIGDAYNEQFF. The variable domain in full, with the rest retrieved from reference TRBV11-3 and TRBJ2-1, is EAGVVQSPRYKIIEKKQPVAFWCNPISGHNTLYWYLQNLGQGPELLIRYENEEAVDDSQLPKDRFSAERLKGVDSTLKIQPAELGDSAVYLCASSLGIGDAYNEQFFGPGTRLTVL.

This chain connects TRBV5-1 to TRBJ2-3; the D call from TCRdb, TRBD2, cannot be confirmed without DNA. The CDR3 sequence is 15 residues long. CDR1 SGHRS and CDR2 YFSETQ come from the germline V gene. The CDR3: CASSLGTISADTQYF.

This sequence joins TRBV21-1 and TRBJ2-3; TCRdb's D call, TRBD2, is unchecked because there is no DNA. TRBV21-1 is annotated as a pseudogene. The CDR3 has 16 residues. CDR3 amino acids: CASSNEGSGDTDTQYF.

This chain connects TRBV12-3 or TRBV12-4 to TRBJ1-5; TCRdb gives TRBD1 as the D gene, but with no DNA this cannot be confirmed. This CDR3 is 17 amino acids long. The CDR3 here is CASSLAFTGFSNQPQHF.

The V gene is TRBV5-5, the J gene TRBJ2-1; the TCRdb call, TRBD1, lacks DNA for checking. The CDR3 length is 17 residues. Germline values: CDR1 SGHKS, CDR2 YYEKEE (reference sequence). The CDR3 here is CASSLGFDREKGNEQFF.

The chain is built from TRBV10-3 and TRBJ2-5; TCRdb designates TRBD1, a call that cannot be tested without DNA. This CDR3 spans 16 amino acids. Per the germline V gene, CDR1 is ENHRY and CDR2 is SYGVKD. The CDR3 here is CAISEGGQGFRETQYF.

The J gene is TRBJ2-4, the V gene TRBV2; TCRdb calls TRBD1, which cannot be checked without DNA. The CDR3 consists of 12 residues. The germline CDR1 and CDR2 sequences are SNHLY and FYNNEI. The CDR3 reads CAWGTAENIQYF. The whole variable domain, filled in from reference TRBV2 and TRBJ2-4, reads EPEVTQTPSHQVTQMGQEVILRCVPISNHLYFYWYRQILGQKVEFLVSFYNNEISEKSEIFDDQFSVERPDGSNFTLKIRSTKLEDSAMYFCAWGTAENIQYFGAGTRLSVL.

This chain's CDR3 is CASGMGQGGTEAFF. The chain uses TRBV6-6 and TRBJ1-1; TCRdb reports TRBD1, a call that lacks DNA to check it against. The CDR3 spans 14 residues. Germline V gives CDR1 MNHNY, CDR2 SVGAGI (reference sequence).

The chain is built from TRBV21-1 and TRBJ2-7. TRBV21-1 is a known pseudogene. The CDR3 runs to 12 residues. The CDR3 is CASRDRSYEQYF.

The CDR3 loop reads CASSPTGTEAFF. V and J are TRBV5-1 and TRBJ1-1; TCRdb outputs TRBD1, but without DNA this stays unchecked. This CDR3 spans 12 amino acids. CDR1 SGHRS and CDR2 YFSETQ come from the germline V gene.